The 14 T cell receptor beta chains below come from one sample, sequenced in a study of blood T cell repertoires in COVID-19. Assay used: immunoSEQ multiplex PCR; TCRdb lists only in-frame clones, some missing. This sample has about 230,000 clones, with just under 90% found just once. The material sequenced was peripheral blood. These receptors all stem from a man aged 30-40 years with COVID-19, enrolled during active disease.

The chain has TRBV4-3 and TRBJ2-7; 7 bases fit TRBD1. The CDR3 has 14 amino acids. The ends lost 5 bases at V and 1 base at J; junction bases unmatched: 5. Germline CDR1 is LGHNA and CDR2 is YSLEER. CDR3 DNA: TGCGCCAGCAGCTGGGGACAGAGTTCCTACGAGCAGTACTTC. Its protein product is CASSWGQSSYEQYF.

The CDR3: CASSITGNTEAFF. The DNA of the CDR3 is TGTGCCAGCAGTATAACAGGGAACACTGAAGCTTTCTTT. The chain has TRBV6-5 and TRBJ1-1, with D possibly TRBD1 on 5 matching bases. The V gene's germline CDR1 is MNHEY and CDR2 SVGAGI. The CDR3 has 13 residues. V shed 5 bases and J shed 1 base, with 8 bases lying between them.

The chain recombines TRBV29-1 with TRBJ2-1; a possible D gene is TRBD1 (5 bases). With 4 bases removed from V and 5 bases from J, the gap between germline ends came to 18 bases. The CDR3 sequence is 15 residues long. Germline V gives CDR1 SQVTM, CDR2 ANQGSEA. The CDR3 region is CSVVKTAGSDNEQFF. The CDR3 region has the DNA TGCAGCGTTGTCAAAACGGCAGGGTCCGACAATGAGCAGTTCTTC.

The chain combines TRBV11-2 with TRBJ1-1; 7 nucleotides line up with TRBD1. The CDR3 runs to 14 residues. With V trimmed by 5 bases and J by 8 bases, 11 bases remained unmatched. Per the germline V gene, CDR1 is SGHAT and CDR2 is FQNNGV. The CDR3 DNA is TGTGCCAGCAGCCCAAGGGGGACAGCCGAAGAAGCTTTCTTT. Translating gives CASSPRGTAEEAFF.

The genes are TRBV7-2 and TRBJ2-7; 8 positions match TRBD1. Germline V CDR1 and CDR2: SGHTA, FQGNSA. The CDR3 contains 15 residues. V lost 5 bases and J lost 5; bases outside the gene matches: 11. The CDR3 DNA sequence: TGTGCCAGCAGCACCTTATTCGGACAGGGCCACGAGCAGTACTTC. This sequence encodes CASSTLFGQGHEQYF. The variable domain in full, with the rest retrieved from reference TRBV7-2 and TRBJ2-7, is GAGVSQSPSNKVTEKGKDVELRCDPISGHTALYWYRQSLGQGLEFLIYFQGNSAPDKSGLPSDRFSAERTGGSVSTLTIQRTQQEDSAVYLCASSTLFGQGHEQYFGPGTRLTVT.

A few counts support this clone. The chain carries TRBV19 and TRBJ2-7; TRBD1 matches at 10 bases. The germline CDR1 and CDR2 sequences are LNHDA and SQIVND (reference sequence). The V gene end was trimmed by 5 bases and the J gene end by 0 bases; junction bases not matched to a gene: 7. CDR3 size: 16 residues. CDR3 sequence reads: CASSPWTGGSSYEQYF. The CDR3 region has the DNA TGTGCCAGTAGTCCGTGGACAGGGGGGTCCTCCTACGAGCAGTACTTC.

The chain uses TRBV6-5 and TRBJ1-5, with 10 bases that match TRBD1. The CDR3 has 15 amino acids. V lost 4 bases to trimming and J lost 3 bases; unmatched junction nucleotides: 3. Germline V gene data show CDR1 as MNHEY and CDR2 as SVGAGI. CDR3 sequence: CASSSGTGDNQPQHF. CDR3 nucleotides: TGTGCCAGCAGTTCCGGGACAGGGGACAATCAGCCCCAGCATTTT.

CDR3 sequence (DNA): TGCAGCGCCAGGGGACAGGAAAACACTGAAGCTTTCTTT. This translates into CSARGQENTEAFF. The chain employs TRBV29-1 and TRBJ1-1, with TRBD1 matching over 8 bases. The CDR3 is made up of 13 amino acids. Germline-derived CDR1 and CDR2 are SQVTM and ANQGSEA. V lost 7 bases and J lost 2; bases outside the gene matches: 6.

The J gene is TRBJ1-1, the V gene TRBV5-4; D perhaps matches TRBD1 (5 bases). Looked up from germline, CDR1 is SGHNT and CDR2 is YYREEE (reference sequence). V was pared by 4 bases and J by 1 base, with 20 bases between. This CDR3 contains 17 residues. DNA for the CDR3: TGTGCCAGCAGCCCGGGGGGTACGGGGAGGGGGAACACTGAAGCTTTCTTT. It yields the protein CASSPGGTGRGNTEAFF.

The chain carries TRBV7-3 and TRBJ2-6; 11 bases fit TRBD2. V lost 2 bases, J lost 0 bases, and 6 bases stayed unmatched. This CDR3 contains 19 residues. Looked up from germline, CDR1 is SGHTA and CDR2 is FQGTGA. CDR3 region: CASSLSGTSGYSGANVLTF. CDR3 DNA sequence: TGTGCCAGCAGCTTATCCGGGACTAGCGGCTACTCTGGGGCCAACGTCCTGACTTTC.

The V and J genes are TRBV6-2 or TRBV6-3 and TRBJ2-7, with 8 nucleotides matching TRBD1. The CDR3 consists of 20 residues. J was trimmed by 0 bases and V by 0 bases; bases with no gene match: 16. The V gene's germline CDR1 is MNHEY and CDR2 SVGEGT. The DNA of the CDR3 is TGTGCCAGCAGTTACTCGAAAGGCCCCGGGACAGGCATATCCTCCTACGAGCAGTACTTC. Protein product: CASSYSKGPGTGISSYEQYF.

The chain couples TRBV24-1 to TRBJ2-1; D is unresolved. The length of the CDR3 is 16 residues. Trimming stripped 5 bases from V and 3 bases from J, with 16 bases between. Per the germline V gene, CDR1 is KGHDR and CDR2 is SFDVKD. The CDR3 loop reads CATSGSSQEIYNEQFF. CDR3 nucleotide sequence: TGTGCCACCAGTGGCTCGAGTCAAGAAATCTACAATGAGCAGTTCTTC.

CDR3 DNA sequence: TGCAGCGTGGGGACTAGCGGGACAGTATACAATGAGCAGTTCTTC. It codes for CSVGTSGTVYNEQFF. V and J are TRBV29-1 and TRBJ2-1, with TRBD2 matching 13 bases. Trimming removed 6 bases from V and 4 bases from J; junction bases left unmatched: 6. The CDR3 is made up of 15 amino acids. CDR1 is SQVTM and CDR2 is ANQGSEA in the germline V gene.

The chain has TRBV9 and TRBJ2-3, with 9 bases identical to TRBD2. CDR1 and CDR2 from the germline V gene are SGDLS and YYNGEE. Germline trimming cut 4 bases from V and 2 bases from J; bases unmatched to any gene: 8. The CDR3 consists of 16 residues. CDR3 in amino acids: CASSQLGLAYTDTQYF. The CDR3 coding sequence is TGTGCCAGCAGCCAGCTGGGACTAGCCTACACAGATACGCAGTATTTT.